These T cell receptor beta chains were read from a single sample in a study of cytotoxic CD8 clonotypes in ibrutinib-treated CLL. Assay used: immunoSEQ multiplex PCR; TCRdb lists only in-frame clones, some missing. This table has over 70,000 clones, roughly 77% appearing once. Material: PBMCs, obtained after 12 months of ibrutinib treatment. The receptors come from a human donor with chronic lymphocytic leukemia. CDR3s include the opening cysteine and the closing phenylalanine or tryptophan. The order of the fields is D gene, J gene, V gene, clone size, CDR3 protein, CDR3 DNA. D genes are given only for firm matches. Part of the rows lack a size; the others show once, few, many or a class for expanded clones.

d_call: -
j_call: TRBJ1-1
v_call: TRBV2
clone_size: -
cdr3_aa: CASSPLAGRNTEAFF
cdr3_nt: TGTGCCAGCAGTCCCCTCGCGGGCCGGAACACTGAAGCTTTCTTT

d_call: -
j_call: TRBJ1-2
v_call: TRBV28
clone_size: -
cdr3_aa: CAGGSPGGDGYTF
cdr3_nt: TGTGCCGGTGGTTCCCCTGGGGGGGATGGCTACACCTTC

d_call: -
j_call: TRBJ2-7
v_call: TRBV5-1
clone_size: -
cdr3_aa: CASSFGSYEQYF
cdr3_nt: TGCGCCAGCAGCTTCGGCAGCTACGAGCAGTACTTC

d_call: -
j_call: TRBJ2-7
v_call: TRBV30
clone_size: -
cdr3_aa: CAWRWGGPIYEQYF
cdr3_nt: TGTGCCTGGAGATGGGGGGGGCCCATATACGAGCAGTACTTC

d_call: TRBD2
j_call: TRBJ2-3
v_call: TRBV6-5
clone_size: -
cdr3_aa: CASRLAGADTQYF
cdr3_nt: TGTGCCAGCAGACTAGCGGGAGCAGATACGCAGTATTTT

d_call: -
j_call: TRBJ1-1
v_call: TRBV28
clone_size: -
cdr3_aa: CASSFLDWNTEAFF
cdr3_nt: TGTGCCAGCAGTTTCCTAGACTGGAACACTGAAGCTTTCTTT

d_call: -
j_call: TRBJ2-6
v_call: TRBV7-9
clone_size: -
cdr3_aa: CASSYRTPRGAGANVLTF
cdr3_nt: TGTGCCAGCAGCTACCGGACGCCCAGGGGGGCCGGGGCCAACGTCCTGACTTTC

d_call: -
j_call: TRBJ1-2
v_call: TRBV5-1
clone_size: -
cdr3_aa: CASSRVGGDGYTF
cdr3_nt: TGCGCCAGCAGCCGCGTTGGGGGAGATGGCTACACCTTC

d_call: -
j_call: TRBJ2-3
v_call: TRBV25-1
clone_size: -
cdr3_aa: CATSGPPLGDTQYF
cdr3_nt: TGTGCCACCAGCGGGCCCCCTCTTGGAGATACGCAGTATTTT

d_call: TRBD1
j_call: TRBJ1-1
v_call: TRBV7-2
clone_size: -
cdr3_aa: CASDRGGRTEAFF
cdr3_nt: TGTGCCAGTGACAGGGGGGGCAGGACTGAAGCTTTCTTT

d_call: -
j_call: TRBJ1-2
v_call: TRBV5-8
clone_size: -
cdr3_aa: CASSRPPTAAYGYTF
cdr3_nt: TGTGCCAGCAGCCGCCCCCCTACAGCTGCCTATGGCTACACCTTC

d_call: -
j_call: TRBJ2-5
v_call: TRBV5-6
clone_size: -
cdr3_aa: CASSFTETQYF
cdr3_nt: TGTGCCAGCAGCTTTACAGAGACCCAGTACTTC

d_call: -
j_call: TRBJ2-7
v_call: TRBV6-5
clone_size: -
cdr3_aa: CASSYLFGGYEQYF
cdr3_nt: TGTGCCAGCAGTTATTTATTCGGGGGCTACGAGCAGTACTTC

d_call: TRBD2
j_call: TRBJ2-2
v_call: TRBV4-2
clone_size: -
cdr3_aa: CASSQEGGRTGELFF
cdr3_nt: TGTGCCAGCAGCCAAGAGGGGGGGAGGACCGGGGAGCTGTTTTTT

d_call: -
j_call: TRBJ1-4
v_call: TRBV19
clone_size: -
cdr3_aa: CASSPQGLSNEKLFF
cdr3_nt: TGTGCCAGTAGTCCCCAGGGACTGTCGAATGAAAAACTGTTTTTT

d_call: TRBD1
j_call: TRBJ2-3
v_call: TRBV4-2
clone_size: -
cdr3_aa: CASSQDLGSGGLTDTQYF
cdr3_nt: TGTGCCAGCAGCCAAGATCTTGGTTCAGGGGGCCTCACAGATACGCAGTATTTT

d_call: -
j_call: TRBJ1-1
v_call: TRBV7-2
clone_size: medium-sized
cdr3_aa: CASSSQVDTEAFF
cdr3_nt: TGTGCCAGCAGCTCCCAGGTAGACACTGAAGCTTTCTTT

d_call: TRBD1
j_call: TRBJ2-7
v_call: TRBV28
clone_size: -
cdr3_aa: CASSARGLEQYF
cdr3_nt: TGTGCCAGCAGCGCCAGGGGGCTTGAGCAGTACTTC

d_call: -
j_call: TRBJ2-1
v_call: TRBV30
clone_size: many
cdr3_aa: CAWSVGGTYNEQFF
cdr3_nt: TGTGCCTGGAGTGTAGGGGGTACGTACAATGAGCAGTTCTTC

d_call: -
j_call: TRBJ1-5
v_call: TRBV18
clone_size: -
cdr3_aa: CASSPADYSNQPQHF
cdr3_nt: TGTGCCAGCTCACCGGCAGACTATAGCAATCAGCCCCAGCATTTT

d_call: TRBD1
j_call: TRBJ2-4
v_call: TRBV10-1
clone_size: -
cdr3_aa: CASRVCAGGCDRGPWDIQYF
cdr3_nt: TGCGCCAGCAGGGTCTGCGCGGGCGGGTGCGACAGGGGGCCGTGGGACATTCAGTACTTC

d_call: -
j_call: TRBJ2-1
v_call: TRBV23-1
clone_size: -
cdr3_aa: CASRTWGEGCNEQFF
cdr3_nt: TGCGCCAGCAGAACCTGGGGGGAAGGGTGTAATGAGCAGTTCTTC